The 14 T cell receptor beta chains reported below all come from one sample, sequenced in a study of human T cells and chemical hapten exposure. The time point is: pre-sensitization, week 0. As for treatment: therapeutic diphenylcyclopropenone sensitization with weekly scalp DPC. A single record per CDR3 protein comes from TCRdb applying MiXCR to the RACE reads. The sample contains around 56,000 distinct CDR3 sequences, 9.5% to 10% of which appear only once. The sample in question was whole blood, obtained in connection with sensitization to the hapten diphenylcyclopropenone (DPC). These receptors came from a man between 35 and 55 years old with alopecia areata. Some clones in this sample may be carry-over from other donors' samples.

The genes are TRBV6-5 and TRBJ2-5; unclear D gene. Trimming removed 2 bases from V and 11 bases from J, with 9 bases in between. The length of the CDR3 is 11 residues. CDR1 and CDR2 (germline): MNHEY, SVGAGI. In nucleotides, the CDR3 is TGTGCCAGCAGTTACGGGGTAGCTCAGTACTTC. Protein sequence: CASSYGVAQYF.

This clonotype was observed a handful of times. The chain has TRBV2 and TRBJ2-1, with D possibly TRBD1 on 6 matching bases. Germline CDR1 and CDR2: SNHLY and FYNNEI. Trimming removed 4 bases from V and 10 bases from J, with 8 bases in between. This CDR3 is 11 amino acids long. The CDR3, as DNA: TGTGCCAGCAGTGGACAGGTAGAGCAGTTCTTC. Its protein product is CASSGQVEQFF.

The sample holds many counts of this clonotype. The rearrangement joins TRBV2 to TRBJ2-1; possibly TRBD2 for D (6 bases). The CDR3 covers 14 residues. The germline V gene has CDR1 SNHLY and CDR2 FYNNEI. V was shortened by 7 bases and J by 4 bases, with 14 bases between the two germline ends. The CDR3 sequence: CASNSGTSYNEQFF. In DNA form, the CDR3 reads TGTGCCAGCAATTCCGGGACTTCTTACAATGAGCAGTTCTTC.

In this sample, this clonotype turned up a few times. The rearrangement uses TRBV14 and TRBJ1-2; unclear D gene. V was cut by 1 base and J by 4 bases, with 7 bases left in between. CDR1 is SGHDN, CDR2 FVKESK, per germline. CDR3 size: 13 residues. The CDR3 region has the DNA TGTGCCAGCAGCCAAGTAGGGATCTATGGCTACACCTTC. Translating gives CASSQVGIYGYTF.

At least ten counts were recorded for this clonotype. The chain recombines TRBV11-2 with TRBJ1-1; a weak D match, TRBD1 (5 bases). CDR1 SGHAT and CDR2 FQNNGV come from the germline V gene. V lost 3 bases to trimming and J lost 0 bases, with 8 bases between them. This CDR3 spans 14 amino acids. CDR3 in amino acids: CASSFGGLNTEAFF. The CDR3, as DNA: TGTGCCAGCAGCTTTGGGGGACTGAACACTGAAGCTTTCTTT.

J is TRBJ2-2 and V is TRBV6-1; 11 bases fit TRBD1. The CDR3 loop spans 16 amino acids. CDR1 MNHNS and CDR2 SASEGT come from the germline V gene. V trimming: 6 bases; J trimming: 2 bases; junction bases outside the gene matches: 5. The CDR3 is CASSHGQGANTGELFF. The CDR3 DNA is TGTGCCAGCAGCCACGGACAGGGGGCAAACACCGGGGAGCTGTTTTTT.

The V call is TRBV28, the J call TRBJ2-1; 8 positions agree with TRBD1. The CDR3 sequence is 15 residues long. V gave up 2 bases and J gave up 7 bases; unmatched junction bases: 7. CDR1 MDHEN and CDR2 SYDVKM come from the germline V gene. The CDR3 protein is CASSLDRGSRNEQFF. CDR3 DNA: TGTGCCAGCAGTTTAGACAGGGGTAGTAGGAATGAGCAGTTCTTC.

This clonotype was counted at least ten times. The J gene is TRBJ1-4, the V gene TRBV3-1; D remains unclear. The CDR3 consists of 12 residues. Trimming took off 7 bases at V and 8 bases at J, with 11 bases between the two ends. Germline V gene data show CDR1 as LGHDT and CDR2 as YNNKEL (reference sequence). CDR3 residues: CASNGAGEKLFF. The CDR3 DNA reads TGTGCCAGCAACGGAGCCGGAGAAAAACTGTTTTTT.

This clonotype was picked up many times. The CDR3 loop is CASSLGIREQYF. The DNA of the CDR3 is TGTGCCAGCAGCCTTGGGATTCGGGAGCAGTACTTC. This chain joins TRBV28 and TRBJ2-7, with no clear D. CDR1 and CDR2 from the germline V gene are MDHEN and SYDVKM. With 6 bases removed from V and 7 bases from J, the gap between germline ends came to 13 bases. CDR3 size: 12 residues.

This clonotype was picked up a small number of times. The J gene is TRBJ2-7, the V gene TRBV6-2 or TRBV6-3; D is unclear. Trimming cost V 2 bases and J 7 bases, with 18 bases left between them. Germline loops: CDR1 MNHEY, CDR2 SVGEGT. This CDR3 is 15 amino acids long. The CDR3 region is CASSYATRLPGEQYF. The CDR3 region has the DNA TGTGCCAGCAGTTACGCAACACGGCTGCCCGGGGAGCAGTACTTC.

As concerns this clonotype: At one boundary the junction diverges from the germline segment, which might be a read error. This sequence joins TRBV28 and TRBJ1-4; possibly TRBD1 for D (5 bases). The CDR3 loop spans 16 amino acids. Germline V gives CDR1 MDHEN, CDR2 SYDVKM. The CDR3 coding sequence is TGTGCCAGTAGTTTAATGGGAAGGACAACTAATGAAAAACTTTTTTTT. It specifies CASSLMGRTTNEKLFF.

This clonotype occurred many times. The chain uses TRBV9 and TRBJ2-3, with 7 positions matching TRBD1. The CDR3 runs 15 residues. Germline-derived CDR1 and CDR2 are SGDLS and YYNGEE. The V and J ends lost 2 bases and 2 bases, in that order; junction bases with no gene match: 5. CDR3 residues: CASSVWDSNTDTQYF. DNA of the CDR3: TGTGCCAGCAGCGTGTGGGACAGTAACACAGATACGCAGTATTTT.

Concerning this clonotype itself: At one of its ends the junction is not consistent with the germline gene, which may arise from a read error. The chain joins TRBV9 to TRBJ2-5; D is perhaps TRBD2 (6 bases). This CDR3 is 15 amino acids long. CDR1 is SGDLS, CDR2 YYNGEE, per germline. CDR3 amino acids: CASSVGGVGQETQYF. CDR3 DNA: TGTGCCAGCAGTGTAGGCGGGGTCGGTCAAGAGACCCAGTACTTC.

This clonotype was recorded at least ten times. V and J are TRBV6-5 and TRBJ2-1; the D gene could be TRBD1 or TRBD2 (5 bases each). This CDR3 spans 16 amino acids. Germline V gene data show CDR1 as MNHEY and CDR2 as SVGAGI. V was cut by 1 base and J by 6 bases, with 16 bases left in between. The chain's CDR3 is CASSYYGGVIRNEQFF. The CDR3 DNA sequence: TGTGCCAGCAGTTACTATGGGGGAGTCATCCGCAATGAGCAGTTCTTC.